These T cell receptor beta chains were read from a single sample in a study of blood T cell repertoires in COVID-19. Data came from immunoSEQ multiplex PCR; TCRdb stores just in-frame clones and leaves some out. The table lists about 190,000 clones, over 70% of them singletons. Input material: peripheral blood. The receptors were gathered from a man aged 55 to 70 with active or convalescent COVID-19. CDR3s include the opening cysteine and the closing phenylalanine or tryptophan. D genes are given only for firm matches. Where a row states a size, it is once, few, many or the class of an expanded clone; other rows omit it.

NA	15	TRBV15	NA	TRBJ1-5	TGTGCCACCAGCAGAGATGGGGGGGGCAATCAGCCCCAGCATTTT	CATSRDGGGNQPQHF
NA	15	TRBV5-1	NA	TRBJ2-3	TGCGCCAGCAGCTTCGGGATAAGGGCGCCAGATACGCAGTATTTT	CASSFGIRAPDTQYF
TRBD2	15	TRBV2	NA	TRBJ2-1	TGTGCCAGCACCGGGACTAGCGGCTCCTACAATGAGCAGTTCTTC	CASTGTSGSYNEQFF
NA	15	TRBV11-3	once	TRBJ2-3	TGTGCCAGCAGCGTTAGCGGTACCAGCACAGATACGCAGTATTTT	CASSVSGTSTDTQYF
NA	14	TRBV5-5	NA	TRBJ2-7	TGTGCCAGCAGCTTGGCCGGGGTTGCCTACGAGCAGTACTTC	CASSLAGVAYEQYF
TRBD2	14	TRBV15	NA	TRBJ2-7	TGTGCCACCAGCAGTTTAGCGGGAGGCTACGAGCAGTACTTC	CATSSLAGGYEQYF
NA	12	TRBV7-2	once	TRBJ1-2	TGTGCCAGCAGCCTAGGGGCTCATGGCTACACCTTC	CASSLGAHGYTF
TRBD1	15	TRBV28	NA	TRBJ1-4	TGTGCCAGCAGTCTAAAGGACAGGACGGGGGAAAAACTGTTTTTT	CASSLKDRTGEKLFF
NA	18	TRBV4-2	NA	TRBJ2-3	TGTGCCAGCAGCCAAGACTTCTCCGGACTGGAATTCACAGATACGCAGTATTTT	CASSQDFSGLEFTDTQYF
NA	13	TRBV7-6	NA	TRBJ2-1	TGTGCCAGCAGCTTAATACTAGCCAGGGAGCAGTTCTTC	CASSLILAREQFF
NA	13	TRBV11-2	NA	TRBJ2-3	TGTGCCAGCAGCTCGCCCGAGACAGATACGCAGTATTTT	CASSSPETDTQYF
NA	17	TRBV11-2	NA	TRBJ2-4	TGTGCCAGCAGCTCCTCATCCCAGGGGGGAGCCAAAAACATTCAGTACTTC	CASSSSSQGGAKNIQYF
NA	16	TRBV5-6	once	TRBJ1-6	TGTGCCAGCAGCCCCGCCTCGGGGATCAGTAATTCACCCCTCCACTTT	CASSPASGISNSPLHF
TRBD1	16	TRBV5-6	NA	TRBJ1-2	TGTGCCAGCAGCGCGACAGGGGGCTGGGGCAACTATGGCTACACCTTC	CASSATGGWGNYGYTF
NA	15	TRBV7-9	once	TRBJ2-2	TGTGCCAGCAGCTTCCGGGCCCCCCGGGGCGGGGAGCTGTTTTTT	CASSFRAPRGGELFF
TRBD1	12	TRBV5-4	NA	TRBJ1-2	TGTGCCAGCAGCGGGACAGACTATGGCTACACCTTC	CASSGTDYGYTF
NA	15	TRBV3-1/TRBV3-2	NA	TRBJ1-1	TGTGCCAGCAGCCTCCCGGGTCAGTTGAACACTGAAGCTTTCTTT	CASSLPGQLNTEAFF
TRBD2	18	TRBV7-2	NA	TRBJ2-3	TGTGCCAGCAGCTCGCTCCCCCGTCTAGCGGGAGTAGCAGATACGCAGTATTTT	CASSSLPRLAGVADTQYF
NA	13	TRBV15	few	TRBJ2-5	TGTGCCACCAGCAGAGACCGCCAAGAGACCCAGTACTTC	CATSRDRQETQYF
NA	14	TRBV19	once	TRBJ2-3	TGTGCCAGTAGTTCCGCGGGCGCGTCTGGTACGCAGTATTTT	CASSSAGASGTQYF
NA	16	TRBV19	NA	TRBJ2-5	TGTGCCAGTAGCACCGGACCCTCGACAGGCCAAGAGACCCAGTACTTC	CASSTGPSTGQETQYF
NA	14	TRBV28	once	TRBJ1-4	TGTGCCAGCAGCCTTCTTGCAACTAATGAAAAACTGTTTTTT	CASSLLATNEKLFF
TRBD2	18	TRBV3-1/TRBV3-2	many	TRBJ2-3	TGTGCCAGCAGCTTAGGGCTTAGCGGGAGGAAGGGCACAGATACGCAGTATTTT	CASSLGLSGRKGTDTQYF
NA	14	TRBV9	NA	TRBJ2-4	TGTGCCAGCAGCGTAGATGGGGGGTCGAACATTCAGTACTTC	CASSVDGGSNIQYF
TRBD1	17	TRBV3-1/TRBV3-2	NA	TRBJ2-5	TGTGCCAGCAGCCACTCCACCCCCGACAGGGAAAGAGAGACCCAGTACTTC	CASSHSTPDRERETQYF
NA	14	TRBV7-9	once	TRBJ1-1	TGTGCCAGCAGCCCCCTTTGGGGGGACACTGAAGCTTTCTTT	CASSPLWGDTEAFF
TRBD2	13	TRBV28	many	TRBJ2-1	TGTGCCAGCAGTTTCGGGAGGGAGATAGGGCAGTTCTTC	CASSFGREIGQFF
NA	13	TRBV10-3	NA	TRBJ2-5	TGTGCCATCTCCGAGCGGGACAAAGAGACCCAGTACTTC	CAISERDKETQYF
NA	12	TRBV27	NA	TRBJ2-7	TGTGCCAGCAGTTTACAGGGGTGGGAGCAGTACTTC	CASSLQGWEQYF